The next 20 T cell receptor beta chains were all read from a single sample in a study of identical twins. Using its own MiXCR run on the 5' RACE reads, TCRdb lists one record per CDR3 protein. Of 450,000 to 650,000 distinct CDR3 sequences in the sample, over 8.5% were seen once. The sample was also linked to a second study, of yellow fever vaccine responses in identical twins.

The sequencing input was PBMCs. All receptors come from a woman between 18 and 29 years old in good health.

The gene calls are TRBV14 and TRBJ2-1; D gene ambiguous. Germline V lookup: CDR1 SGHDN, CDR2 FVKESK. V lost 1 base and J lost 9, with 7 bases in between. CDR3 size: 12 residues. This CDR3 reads CASSQGMREQFF. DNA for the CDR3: TGTGCCAGCAGCCAAGGAATGCGTGAGCAGTTCTTC.

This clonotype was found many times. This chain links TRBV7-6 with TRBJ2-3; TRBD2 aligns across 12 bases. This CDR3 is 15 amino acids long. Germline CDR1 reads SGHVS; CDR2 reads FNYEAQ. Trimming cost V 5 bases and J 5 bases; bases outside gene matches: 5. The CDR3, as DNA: TGTGCCAGCAGCCAGACTAGCGGGAGTGGAGATACGCAGTATTTT. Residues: CASSQTSGSGDTQYF.

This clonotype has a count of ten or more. Here the CDR3 reads CSARPGLAGGSSYNEQFF. The CDR3 region has the DNA TGCAGTGCTAGACCGGGACTAGCGGGAGGGAGCTCCTACAATGAGCAGTTCTTC. The genes are TRBV20-1 and TRBJ2-1; 16 positions agree with TRBD2. Trimming cost V 2 bases and J 0 bases; bases outside gene matches: 4. The CDR3 loop spans 18 amino acids. CDR1 DFQATT and CDR2 SNEGSKA come from the germline V gene (reference sequence).

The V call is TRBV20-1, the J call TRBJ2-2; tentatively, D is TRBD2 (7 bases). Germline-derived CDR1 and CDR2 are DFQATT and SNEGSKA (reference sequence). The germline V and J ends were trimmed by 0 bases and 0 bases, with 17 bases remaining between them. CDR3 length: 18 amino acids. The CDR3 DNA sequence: TGCAGTGCTAGAGATGGGGGGGCAGGCCTATCGAACACCGGGGAGCTGTTTTTT. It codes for CSARDGGAGLSNTGELFF.

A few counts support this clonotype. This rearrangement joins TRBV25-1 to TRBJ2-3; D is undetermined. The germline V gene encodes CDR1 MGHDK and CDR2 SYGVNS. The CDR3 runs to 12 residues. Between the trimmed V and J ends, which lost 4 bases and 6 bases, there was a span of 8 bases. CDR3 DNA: TGTGCCAGCAGTGTAGTTAGCGATACGCAGTATTTT. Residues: CASSVVSDTQYF.

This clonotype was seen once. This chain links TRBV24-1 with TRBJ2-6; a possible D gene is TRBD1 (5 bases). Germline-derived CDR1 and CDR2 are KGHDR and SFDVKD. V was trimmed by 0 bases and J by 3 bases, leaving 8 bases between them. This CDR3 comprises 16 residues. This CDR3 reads CATSDLDRFGANVLTF. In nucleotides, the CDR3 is TGTGCCACCAGTGATTTGGACAGATTTGGGGCCAACGTCCTGACTTTC.

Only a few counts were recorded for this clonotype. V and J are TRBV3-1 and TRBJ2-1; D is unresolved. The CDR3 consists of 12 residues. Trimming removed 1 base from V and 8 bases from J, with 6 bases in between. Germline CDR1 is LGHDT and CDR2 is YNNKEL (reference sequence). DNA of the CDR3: TGTGCCAGCAGCCAAGTCGGCCATGAGCAGTTCTTC. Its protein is CASSQVGHEQFF.

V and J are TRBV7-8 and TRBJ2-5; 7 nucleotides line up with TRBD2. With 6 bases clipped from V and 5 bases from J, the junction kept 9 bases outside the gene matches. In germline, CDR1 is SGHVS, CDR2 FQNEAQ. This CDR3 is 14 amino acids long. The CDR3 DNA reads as TGTGCCAGCAGGGGCGGGAGTTCGGTTGAGACCCAGTACTTC. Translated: CASRGGSSVETQYF.

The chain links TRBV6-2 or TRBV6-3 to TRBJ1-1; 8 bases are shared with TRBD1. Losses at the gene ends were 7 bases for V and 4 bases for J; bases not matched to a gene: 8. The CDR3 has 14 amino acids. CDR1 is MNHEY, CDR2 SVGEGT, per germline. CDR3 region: CASKGQGGGTEAFF. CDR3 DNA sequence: TGTGCCAGCAAAGGACAGGGAGGTGGCACTGAAGCTTTCTTT.

DNA of the CDR3: TGCAGTGCTGGGATAGCGGGAGGTTTCAATGAGCAGTTCTTC. This encodes CSAGIAGGFNEQFF. This chain joins TRBV20-1 and TRBJ2-1, with 10 bases aligning to TRBD2. The germline CDR1 and CDR2 sequences are DFQATT and SNEGSKA (reference sequence). Unmatched junction bases numbered 7, after V lost 5 bases and J lost 6 bases. The CDR3 has 14 residues.

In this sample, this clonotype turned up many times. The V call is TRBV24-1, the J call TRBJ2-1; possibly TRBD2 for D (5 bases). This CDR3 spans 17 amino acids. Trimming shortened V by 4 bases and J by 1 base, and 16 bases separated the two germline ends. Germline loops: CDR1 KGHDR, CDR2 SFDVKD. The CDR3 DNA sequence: TGTGCCACCAGTGACCCTCCTCGGGGAGCTTCCTACAATGAGCAGTTCTTC. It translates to CATSDPPRGASYNEQFF.

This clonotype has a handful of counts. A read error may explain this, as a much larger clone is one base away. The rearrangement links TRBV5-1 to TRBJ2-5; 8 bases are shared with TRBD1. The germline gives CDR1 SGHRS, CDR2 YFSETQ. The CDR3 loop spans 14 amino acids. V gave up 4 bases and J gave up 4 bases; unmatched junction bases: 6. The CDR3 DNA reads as TGCGCCAGCAGCCACGGACAGGGAGGAGAGACCCAGTACTTC. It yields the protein CASSHGQGGETQYF.

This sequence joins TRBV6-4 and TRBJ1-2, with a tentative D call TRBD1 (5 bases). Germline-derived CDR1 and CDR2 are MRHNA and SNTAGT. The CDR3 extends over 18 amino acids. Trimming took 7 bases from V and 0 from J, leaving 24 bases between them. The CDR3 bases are TGTGCCAGCACTGGGGGTGTGGCAGGTTATCAAGCTAACTATGGCTACACCTTC. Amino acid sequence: CASTGGVAGYQANYGYTF.

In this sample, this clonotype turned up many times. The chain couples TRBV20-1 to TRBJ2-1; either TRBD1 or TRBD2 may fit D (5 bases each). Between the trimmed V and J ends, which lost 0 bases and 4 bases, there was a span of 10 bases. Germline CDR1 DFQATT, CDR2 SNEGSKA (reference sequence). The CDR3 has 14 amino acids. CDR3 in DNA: TGCAGTGCTAGAGATGAGGGGCTTTACAATGAGCAGTTCTTC. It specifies CSARDEGLYNEQFF.

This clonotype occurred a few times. The CDR3 here is CSVEPGPNTEAFF. In nucleotides, the CDR3 is TGCAGCGTTGAACCAGGTCCGAACACTGAAGCTTTCTTT. This sequence joins TRBV29-1 and TRBJ1-1, with unresolved D. The germline V gene encodes CDR1 SQVTM and CDR2 ANQGSEA. Between the trimmed V and J ends, which lost 2 bases and 1 base, there was a span of 8 bases. CDR3 length: 13 residues. The full variable domain, with the rest looked up from reference TRBV29-1 and TRBJ1-1, is SAVISQKPSRDICQRGTSLTIQCQVDSQVTMMFWYRQQPGQSLTLIATANQGSEATYESGFVIDKFPISRPNLTFSTLTVSNMSPEDSSIYLCSVEPGPNTEAFFGQGTRLTVV.

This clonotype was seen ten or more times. The CDR3 here is CSASFGGRYEQYF. The CDR3 region has the DNA TGCAGTGCTAGTTTCGGGGGACGCTACGAGCAGTACTTC. The V and J genes are TRBV20-1 and TRBJ2-7; D is perhaps TRBD2 (6 bases). CDR1 and CDR2 from the germline V gene are DFQATT and SNEGSKA (reference sequence). The CDR3 loop spans 13 amino acids. Trimming left V 3 bases short and J 3 bases short, with 12 bases between.

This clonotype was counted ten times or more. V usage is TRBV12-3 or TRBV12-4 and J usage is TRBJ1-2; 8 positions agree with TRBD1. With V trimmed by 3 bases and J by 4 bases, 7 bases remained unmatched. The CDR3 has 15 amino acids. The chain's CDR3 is CASSLGAGGGYGYTF. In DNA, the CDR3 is TGTGCCAGCAGTTTGGGGGCAGGGGGCGGCTATGGCTACACCTTC.

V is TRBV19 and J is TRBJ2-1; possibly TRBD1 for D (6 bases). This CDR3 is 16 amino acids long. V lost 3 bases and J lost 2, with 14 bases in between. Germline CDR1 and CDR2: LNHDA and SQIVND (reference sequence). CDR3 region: CASSILPGAPYNEQFF. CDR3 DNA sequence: TGTGCCAGTAGTATCCTCCCAGGGGCCCCCTACAATGAGCAGTTCTTC.

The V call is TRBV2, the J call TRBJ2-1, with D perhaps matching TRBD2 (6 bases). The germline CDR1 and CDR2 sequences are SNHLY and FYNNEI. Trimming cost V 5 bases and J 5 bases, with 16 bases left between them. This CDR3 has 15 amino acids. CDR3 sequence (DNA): TGTGCCAGCAGTCCTGCGGGGACCAATAACAATGAGCAGTTCTTC. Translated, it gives CASSPAGTNNNEQFF.

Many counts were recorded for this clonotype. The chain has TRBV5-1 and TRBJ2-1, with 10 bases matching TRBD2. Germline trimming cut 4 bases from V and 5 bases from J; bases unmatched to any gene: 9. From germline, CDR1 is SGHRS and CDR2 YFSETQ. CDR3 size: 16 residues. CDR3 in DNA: TGCGCCAGCAGCGCTACTTCTAGCGGGGGAGACAATGAGCAGTTCTTC. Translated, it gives CASSATSSGGDNEQFF.